This T cell receptor beta chain was sequenced during a study of beta chain features in type 1 diabetes. There are 17 residues in the CDR3. V lost 6 bases to trimming and J lost 9 bases, with 29 bases between them. Germline V gene data show CDR1 as MDHEN and CDR2 as SYDVKM. For this clone: Its antigen is not identified.

Every isolated RNA sample was fully reverse transcribed, so sequencing captured expressed TCRB transcripts. Assay: immunoSEQ multiplex PCR; the TCRdb copy retains only in-frame clones and omits some. The sample records under 300,000 clones, about 23% being singletons. Study results and caveats: PCR might favor shorter templates, equally in patients and controls. All four CD4+ subsets from Type 1 diabetes patients carried moderately but significantly shorter TCRB CDR3s.

The V and J genes are TRBV28 and TRBJ1-1; D gene unclear. The receptor was derived from a woman between 25 and 40 years old with type 1 diabetes. Sequenced sample: naive CD4+ T cells from blood. The CDR3 bases are TGTGCCAGCAGCCCCAGGCGGGTATGGTCGCGTGCGGTACAAGCTTTCTTT. It yields the protein CASSPRRVWSRAVQAFF.